These 27 T cell receptor beta chains were sequenced from one sample in a study of blood T cell repertoires in COVID-19. Repertoires were generated with immunoSEQ multiplex PCR, while TCRdb's copy carries only in-frame clones and drops some. This sample has 150,000 to 200,000 clones; roughly 80% occur once, and the top ten carry roughly 11%. The sequenced sample was PBMCs or T cells enriched from blood (not recorded which). The receptors come from a middle-aged man who had recovered from COVID-19.

The chain combines TRBV6-5 with TRBJ1-6; 7 positions match TRBD1. V was pared by 6 bases and J by 9 bases, with 8 bases of the junction left unmatched. Germline values: CDR1 MNHEY, CDR2 SVGAGI. This CDR3 has 14 amino acids. CDR3 coding DNA: TGTGCCAGCAGGCTGAGCAGGGGGATTTCACCCCTCCACTTT. Residues: CASRLSRGISPLHF.

This sequence joins TRBV28 and TRBJ1-5; TRBD1 might be the D (6 bases). V was cut by 11 bases and J by 7 bases, with 15 bases left in between. Germline CDR1 and CDR2: MDHEN and SYDVKM. The CDR3 is 12 residues long. In nucleotides, the CDR3 is TGTGCCGGAAACGCAGGGGACCAGCCCCAGCATTTT. It translates to CAGNAGDQPQHF.

The gene calls are TRBV5-8 and TRBJ1-1; TRBD1 aligns across 7 bases. Germline lookup yields CDR1 SGHTS and CDR2 YDEGEE. This CDR3 is built from 13 residues. J gave up 10 bases and V 5 bases, and 11 bases lay outside the gene matches. CDR3 amino acids: CASSLGQVSGAFF. The CDR3 DNA follows: TGTGCCAGCAGTTTAGGACAGGTCTCGGGAGCTTTCTTT.

This clone was picked up one time. The rearrangement joins TRBV28 to TRBJ1-5; D is unclear. V shed 5 bases and J shed 9 bases, with 8 bases lying between them. CDR1 is MDHEN, CDR2 SYDVKM, per germline. The length of the CDR3 is 11 residues. CDR3 DNA sequence: TGTGCCAGCAGTCGCACTATGCCCCAGCATTTT. This codes for CASSRTMPQHF. The full variable domain, completed using reference TRBV28 and TRBJ1-5, is DVKVTQSSRYLVKRTGEKVFLECVQDMDHENMFWYRQDPGLGLRLIYFSYDVKMKEKGDIPEGYSVSREKKERFSLILESASTNQTSMYLCASSRTMPQHFGDGTRLSIL.

The CDR3 protein is CASRARGEQFF. The CDR3 DNA reads as TGTGCCAGCAGAGCAAGAGGTGAGCAGTTCTTC. The rearrangement joins TRBV28 to TRBJ2-1; no reliable D call. CDR1 MDHEN and CDR2 SYDVKM come from the germline V gene. The CDR3 is made up of 11 amino acids. V was clipped by 6 bases and J by 9 bases, with 9 bases between them.

The chain has TRBV6-5 and TRBJ2-7; TRBD1 aligns across 7 bases. The germline CDR1 and CDR2 sequences are MNHEY and SVGAGI. The CDR3 covers 13 residues. J gave up 6 bases and V 7 bases, and 9 bases lay outside the gene matches. CDR3 DNA: TGTGCCAGCATCGCGACAGGGTCCGGCGAGCAGTACTTC. Translating it yields CASIATGSGEQYF.

The chain couples TRBV28 to TRBJ1-4, with D unresolved. The ends were cut back, 4 bases at V and 5 bases at J, with 14 bases in the middle. Germline assignment: CDR1 MDHEN and CDR2 SYDVKM. The CDR3 spans 15 residues. For the CDR3, the DNA is TGTGCCAGCAGTTCTTACACCCCAGGCAATGAAAAACTGTTTTTT. Its translation: CASSSYTPGNEKLFF.

The gene calls are TRBV11-2 and TRBJ2-5, with D maybe TRBD2 (5 bases). From germline, CDR1 is SGHAT and CDR2 FQNNGV. The CDR3 totals 15 residues. Trimming shortened V by 1 base and J by 5 bases, and 14 bases separated the two germline ends. DNA of the CDR3: TGTGCCAGCAGCTTAGCGGCTAGCATTCGGGAGACCCAGTACTTC. It codes for CASSLAASIRETQYF.

The chain recombines TRBV5-1 with TRBJ2-1; 7 bases agree with TRBD2. V shed 0 bases and J 3 bases; nucleotides not matched to a gene: 6. Germline CDR1 reads SGHRS; CDR2 reads YFSETQ. The CDR3 covers 16 residues. CDR3 in amino acids: CASSLGGGSYYNEQFF. CDR3 nucleotides: TGCGCCAGCAGCTTGGGCGGCGGGAGCTACTACAATGAGCAGTTCTTC. The full variable domain, with the rest looked up from reference TRBV5-1 and TRBJ2-1, is KAGVTQTPRYLIKTRGQQVTLSCSPISGHRSVSWYQQTPGQGLQFLFEYFSETQRNKGNFPGRFSGRQFSNSRSEMNVSTLELGDSALYLCASSLGGGSYYNEQFFGPGTRLTVL.

The J gene is TRBJ1-2, the V gene TRBV9; TRBD1 is a possible D gene (5 bases). Trimming pared 4 bases from V and 3 bases from J, leaving 16 bases between. This CDR3 contains 15 residues. The V gene's germline CDR1 is SGDLS and CDR2 YYNGEE. Here the CDR3 reads CASSSTTASDYGYTF. CDR3 sequence (DNA): TGTGCCAGCAGCTCAACGACAGCCTCCGACTATGGCTACACCTTC.

The gene calls are TRBV18 and TRBJ1-2; 10 bases align to TRBD1. Trimming took 5 bases from V and 0 from J; bases not matched to a gene: 3. Germline V gene data show CDR1 as KGHSH and CDR2 as LQKENI. This CDR3 region has 15 residues. The CDR3 region is CASSEGTGANYGYTF. CDR3 in DNA: TGTGCCAGCTCAGAAGGGACAGGGGCTAACTATGGCTACACCTTC.

This clone has just one count. The CDR3 bases are TGTGCCAGCAGCGAACAGGGGGCGACCGGGGAGCTGTTTTTT. It codes for CASSEQGATGELFF. The chain combines TRBV11-2 with TRBJ2-2; 9 nucleotides line up with TRBD1. V dropped 5 bases and J dropped 5; count of bases not matched to a gene: 3. There are 14 residues in the CDR3. Germline V gives CDR1 SGHAT, CDR2 FQNNGV.

This clone was counted between two and nine times. Here the CDR3 reads CASSIAGQYF. The CDR3 coding sequence is TGTGCCAGCAGTATAGCGGGGCAGTATTTT. The genes are TRBV2 and TRBJ2-3; 7 bases map to TRBD2. The V segment lost 5 bases and the J segment 11 bases; nucleotides outside the gene matches: 1. The CDR3 consists of 10 residues. The germline CDR1 and CDR2 sequences are SNHLY and FYNNEI.

This clone has only a few counts. CDR3: CASSPVTGELFF. CDR3 nucleotides: TGTGCCAGCAGTCCCGTAACCGGGGAGCTGTTTTTT. The chain has TRBV6-6 and TRBJ2-2; D is unclear. CDR1 MNHNY and CDR2 SVGAGI come from the germline V gene (reference sequence). Deletions cut 5 bases from V and 5 bases from J, with 6 bases between. The CDR3 length is 12 residues.

The rearrangement uses TRBV7-9 and TRBJ2-1; D uncertain. The germline gives CDR1 SEHNR, CDR2 FQNEAQ (reference sequence). This CDR3 is 12 amino acids long. V was pared by 5 bases and J by 4 bases, with 6 bases between. The CDR3 coding sequence is TGTGCCAGCAGCCTCGTTTACAATGAGCAGTTCTTC. As protein: CASSLVYNEQFF.

This clone was recorded only once. DNA of the CDR3: TGCAGCGTTTGGACAGGGAACGTACAAGAGACCCAGTACTTC. Protein sequence: CSVWTGNVQETQYF. The V gene is TRBV29-1, the J gene TRBJ2-5; TRBD1 agrees at 8 bases. The CDR3 has 14 residues. Looked up from germline, CDR1 is SQVTM and CDR2 is ANQGSEA. The J segment lost 2 bases and the V segment lost 5 bases, leaving 7 bases of the junction unmatched.

This clone came up once. The rearrangement links TRBV19 to TRBJ2-1; the match to TRBD2 covers 13 bases. Germline CDR1 reads LNHDA; CDR2 reads SQIVND (reference sequence). With 2 bases clipped from V and 6 bases from J, the junction kept 4 bases outside the gene matches. The CDR3 covers 16 residues. CDR3: CASSIQTSGGFNEQFF. In DNA, the CDR3 is TGTGCCAGTAGTATACAGACTAGCGGGGGGTTCAATGAGCAGTTCTTC.

V gene TRBV19 combines with J gene TRBJ1-2; 9 bases fit TRBD1. Germline values: CDR1 LNHDA, CDR2 SQIVND (reference sequence). This CDR3 spans 14 amino acids. Germline trimming cut 6 bases from V and 4 bases from J; bases unmatched to any gene: 6. CDR3 residues: CASRPGQGFYGYTF. The CDR3 DNA sequence: TGTGCCAGTAGACCGGGACAGGGATTCTATGGCTACACCTTC.

This clone has only a few counts. The genes are TRBV29-1 and TRBJ1-3; D perhaps matches TRBD1 (5 bases). From germline, CDR1 is SQVTM and CDR2 ANQGSEA. The CDR3 contains 14 residues. V was clipped by 6 bases and J by 0 bases, with 12 bases between them. CDR3 sequence (DNA): TGCAGCGTCTCCTCGACAGCCTCTGGAAACACCATATATTTT. It is translated as CSVSSTASGNTIYF.

The V gene is TRBV9, the J gene TRBJ1-1, with 8 bases identical to TRBD1. The junction had 8 bases not matched to a gene; V was cut back by 4 bases and J by 9 bases. The CDR3 contains 13 residues. Per the germline V gene, CDR1 is SGDLS and CDR2 is YYNGEE. The CDR3 protein is CASSPSGQGQAFF. DNA for the CDR3: TGTGCCAGCAGCCCCTCAGGACAGGGACAAGCTTTCTTT.

This clone was observed a few times. This rearrangement joins TRBV3-1 (or the pseudogene TRBV3-2) to TRBJ2-7, with 12 bases aligning to TRBD1. Germline V gene sequence: CDR1 LGHDT, CDR2 YNNKEL (reference sequence). Unmatched junction bases numbered 7, after V lost 1 base and J lost 9 bases. CDR3 length: 15 residues. The CDR3 coding sequence is TGTGCCAGCAGCCAAGGGGACAGGGGGCAAGGAGGGCAGTACTTC. It codes for CASSQGDRGQGGQYF.

The gene calls are TRBV19 and TRBJ2-2, with D possibly being TRBD2 (6 bases). Germline V gene lookup returns CDR1 LNHDA and CDR2 SQIVND (reference sequence). This CDR3 is built from 15 residues. The V end lost 2 bases, the J end lost 5 bases, and 12 bases lay between the germline ends. CDR3 sequence: CASSIPGDGTGELFF. In DNA form, the CDR3 reads TGTGCCAGTAGTATACCGGGGGACGGAACCGGGGAGCTGTTTTTT.

This clone was seen repeatedly, ten times or more. The J gene is TRBJ1-4, the V gene TRBV5-1; D ambiguous. The CDR3 runs 14 residues. Per germline, CDR1 SGHRS and CDR2 YFSETQ. Trimming pared 4 bases from V and 8 bases from J, leaving 15 bases between. The CDR3 protein is CASSVALSGEKLFF. CDR3 in DNA: TGCGCCAGCAGCGTGGCTTTATCGGGAGAAAAACTGTTTTTT.

The gene calls are TRBV19 and TRBJ2-2; 12 bases map to TRBD2. The V gene's germline CDR1 is LNHDA and CDR2 SQIVND (reference sequence). There are 18 residues in the CDR3. With 5 bases clipped from V and 0 bases from J, the junction kept 7 bases outside the gene matches. The CDR3 reads CASSPGWTSGANTGELFF. The CDR3 DNA follows: TGTGCCAGTAGTCCCGGATGGACTAGCGGGGCGAACACCGGGGAGCTGTTTTTT. Drawing the rest from reference TRBV19 and TRBJ2-2, the complete variable domain is DGGITQSPKYLFRKEGQNVTLSCEQNLNHDAMYWYRQDPGQGLRLIYYSQIVNDFQKGDIAEGYSVSREKKESFPLTVTSAQKNPTAFYLCASSPGWTSGANTGELFFGEGSRLTVL.

The chain combines TRBV23-1 with TRBJ2-5; 9 nucleotides agree with TRBD1. TRBV23-1 is an open reading frame whose function is uncertain. Unmatched junction bases numbered 8, after V lost 1 base and J lost 5 bases. The CDR3 runs to 16 residues. CDR3 nucleotides: TGCGCCAGCAGTCAATGGGGGACAGGGTCCTTCGAGACCCAGTACTTC. This encodes CASSQWGTGSFETQYF.

This chain links TRBV29-1 with TRBJ2-5, with D uncertain. Germline CDR1 reads SQVTM; CDR2 reads ANQGSEA. The CDR3 sequence is 11 residues long. V was trimmed by 0 bases and J by 6 bases, leaving 5 bases between them. For the CDR3, the DNA is TGCAGCGTTGAAGAGTATCAGACCCAGTACTTC. Its translation is CSVEEYQTQYF.

The V and J genes are TRBV24-1 and TRBJ2-7; 9 nucleotides align to TRBD1. Germline V gene data show CDR1 as KGHDR and CDR2 as SFDVKD. This CDR3 spans 14 amino acids. The trim removed 4 bases at V and 9 bases at J, leaving 9 bases unmatched. DNA for the CDR3: TGTGCCACCAGTGAGCCGGGACAGGGAGTTCGGCAGTACTTC. Amino acids: CATSEPGQGVRQYF.